The 4 T cell receptor beta chains below come from one sample, sequenced in a study of blood T cell repertoires in COVID-19. Generated by immunoSEQ multiplex PCR, the TCRdb table keeps only in-frame clones and is missing some. The sample carries about 160,000 clones, approximately 92% recorded once. The sample comprised peripheral blood. The receptors come from a man younger than 40 with COVID-19, enrolled during active disease.

This chain links TRBV3-1 (or the pseudogene TRBV3-2) with TRBJ2-7; TRBD1 aligns across 9 bases. V was clipped by 1 base and J by 2 bases; unmatched bases: 6. CDR3 length equals 16 residues. The germline V gene encodes CDR1 LGHDT and CDR2 YNNKEL (reference sequence). The CDR3 DNA reads TGTGCCAGCAGCCAAGCTCACAGGGGGCTGGCCTACGAGCAGTACTTC. Amino acid sequence: CASSQAHRGLAYEQYF.

The rearrangement links TRBV19 to TRBJ2-7; maybe TRBD1 (6 bases). This CDR3 has 14 amino acids. Germline V gives CDR1 LNHDA, CDR2 SQIVND (reference sequence). Between the trimmed V and J ends, which lost 1 base and 6 bases, there was a span of 13 bases. The CDR3 nucleotides are TGTGCCAGTAGTATAGGTCCCAGGGGACGCGAGCAGTACTTC. Translated, it gives CASSIGPRGREQYF.

This rearrangement joins TRBV30 to TRBJ1-2, with a weak D call TRBD1 (5 bases). Germline V gene data show CDR1 as GTSNPN and CDR2 as SVGIG (reference sequence). Trimming stripped 5 bases from V and 2 bases from J, with 9 bases between. There are 12 residues in the CDR3. CDR3 sequence: CAWDGGNYGYTF. The CDR3 DNA is TGTGCCTGGGACGGGGGGAACTATGGCTACACCTTC.

The V and J genes are TRBV27 and TRBJ2-3; D gene unclear. Germline CDR1 and CDR2: MNHEY and SMNVEV (reference sequence). The CDR3 runs 15 residues. Trimming pared 5 bases from V and 2 bases from J, leaving 14 bases between. The CDR3 reads CASSPKPDTTDTQYF. The DNA of the CDR3 is TGTGCCAGCAGTCCCAAGCCAGACACCACAGATACGCAGTATTTT.